These 13 T cell receptor beta chains originate from one sample sequenced in a study of blood T cells in healthy people across ages. The use of a sample-barcoded 5' primer and a J-beta primer mix characterized a second PCR of roughly 6 to 11 cycles. A single record per CDR3 protein comes from TCRdb applying MiXCR to the 5' RACE reads. Seen here are 700,000 or so distinct CDR3 sequences, 22% observed once, and the top ten hold about 20%. The source material was blood. The receptors were gathered from a man in his sixties or seventies in good health.

This clonotype was seen a handful of times. This sequence joins TRBV6-5 and TRBJ2-1; D tentatively reads TRBD1 or TRBD2 (5 bases each). Germline V gene sequence: CDR1 MNHEY, CDR2 SVGAGI. Trimming shortened V by 6 bases and J by 12 bases, and 30 bases separated the two germline ends. The CDR3 loop spans 17 amino acids. CDR3 sequence reads: CASSSEAGTPLQWVQFF. The CDR3 DNA is TGTGCCAGCAGCTCCGAAGCAGGGACCCCCTTGCAATGGGTGCAGTTCTTC.

This clonotype has a handful of counts. The genes are TRBV10-2 and TRBJ1-2; D gene unclear. The CDR3 has 16 amino acids. V was trimmed by 6 bases and J by 2 bases, leaving 19 bases between them. The germline CDR1 and CDR2 sequences are WSHSY and SAAADI. CDR3 loop: CASRSGYSLINYGYTF. CDR3 DNA: TGCGCCAGCAGATCAGGTTACAGCTTGATAAACTATGGCTACACCTTC.

This clonotype turned up a few times. This chain uses TRBV2 with TRBJ2-2, with D perhaps TRBD1 (6 bases). Trimming removed 6 bases from V and 4 bases from J, with 12 bases in between. Germline V CDR1 and CDR2: SNHLY, FYNNEI. The CDR3 covers 14 residues. CDR3 residues: CASRLTGPTGELFF. The CDR3 coding sequence is TGTGCCAGCAGGTTGACAGGACCCACCGGGGAGCTGTTTTTT. Based on the CDR3 plus reference TRBV2 and TRBJ2-2, the full variable domain is EPEVTQTPSHQVTQMGQEVILRCVPISNHLYFYWYRQILGQKVEFLVSFYNNEISEKSEIFDDQFSVERPDGSNFTLKIRSTKLEDSAMYFCASRLTGPTGELFFGEGSRLTVL.

This clonotype came up a few times. The genes are TRBV21-1 and TRBJ1-1. TRBV21-1 is noted as a pseudogene. CDR3 size: 15 residues. In DNA, the CDR3 is TGTGCCAGCAGCCGGTTCAGGGGCGGGAGGACTGAAGCTTTCTTT. Its translation: CASSRFRGGRTEAFF.

This clonotype showed up just a few times. The V call is TRBV1, the J call TRBJ2-3. TRBV1 is a listed pseudogene. The CDR3 contains 16 residues. The CDR3 sequence is CTSSAKCLKSTDTQYF. The CDR3 DNA follows: TGCACCAGCAGCGCAAAATGCTTGAAGAGCACAGATACGCAGTATTTT.

This clonotype was detected a few times. V and J are TRBV29-1 and TRBJ1-2; 12 bases fit TRBD1. Germline loops: CDR1 SQVTM, CDR2 ANQGSEA. The CDR3 spans 13 residues. With V trimmed by 2 bases and J by 7 bases, 2 bases remained unmatched. DNA of the CDR3: TGCAGCGTTGAACCGGGACAGGGGGCTGGCTACACCTTC. Residues: CSVEPGQGAGYTF.

This clonotype came up a few times. The rearrangement joins TRBV19 to TRBJ1-1; tentatively, D is TRBD1 (6 bases). Trimming left V 1 base short and J 5 bases short, with 14 bases between. Germline CDR1 is LNHDA and CDR2 is SQIVND (reference sequence). CDR3 length equals 15 residues. CDR3 sequence: CASSIAMGAGTEAFF. Here the CDR3 DNA reads TGTGCCAGTAGTATAGCCATGGGGGCCGGTACTGAAGCTTTCTTT.

Only a few counts were recorded for this clonotype. This chain links TRBV6-1 with TRBJ2-1; 8 positions match TRBD2. Unmatched junction bases numbered 9, after V lost 4 bases and J lost 7 bases. This CDR3 has 15 amino acids. The germline V gene has CDR1 MNHNS and CDR2 SASEGT. The CDR3 sequence is CASSGGTSLSNEQFF. DNA of the CDR3: TGTGCCAGCAGTGGTGGGACTAGTTTGTCTAATGAGCAGTTCTTC.

This clonotype was picked up a small number of times. This chain links TRBV2 with TRBJ2-5; TRBD1 matches at 10 bases. TRBJ2-1 explains the end of the DNA better; the J call may be wrong. CDR1 and CDR2 from the germline V gene are SNHLY and FYNNEI. There are 15 residues in the CDR3. The CDR3 DNA follows: TGTGCCAGCACCAGACAGGGGGCGAGGAATAATGAGCAGTTCTTC. Amino acid sequence: CASTRQGARNNEQFF.

The V call is TRBV5-1, the J call TRBJ2-3; D remains unclear. V lost 4 bases to trimming and J lost 2 bases, with 5 bases between them. The germline V gene encodes CDR1 SGHRS and CDR2 YFSETQ. The CDR3 is 12 residues long. In DNA, the CDR3 is TGCGCCAGCAGCCAATACACAGATACGCAGTATTTT. Its translation: CASSQYTDTQYF.

V is TRBV14 and J is TRBJ1-6; no clear D gene. Trimming took 1 base from V and 5 from J, leaving 9 bases between them. This CDR3 comprises 15 residues. Germline lookup yields CDR1 SGHDN and CDR2 FVKESK. The CDR3 spells CASSQGQTHNSPLHF. The CDR3 region has the DNA TGTGCCAGCAGCCAAGGGCAGACCCATAATTCACCCCTCCACTTT.

As concerns this clonotype: Its ends do not fully match the called genes, so a read error is possible. CDR3 protein: CASLGIRTDTQYF. CDR3 nucleotides: TGCGCCAGCCTGGGGATTCGCACAGATACGCAGTATTTT. V and J are TRBV6-5 and TRBJ2-3; D not certain. CDR3 length equals 13 residues. The germline V gene encodes CDR1 MNHEY and CDR2 SVGAGI.

This clonotype has only a few counts. V is TRBV12-3 or TRBV12-4 and J is TRBJ1-1; tentatively, D is TRBD1 (5 bases). The CDR3 is 12 amino acids. V lost 7 bases to trimming and J lost 7 bases, with 13 bases between them. CDR3 nucleotide sequence: TGTGCCAGCAACCCGGGGGGTGATGAAGCTTTCTTT. Amino acid sequence: CASNPGGDEAFF.